The TCR beta chain under discussion was sequenced for a study of Ad26.COV2.S vaccination and SARS-CoV-2 variants. Study overall: As a participant in COV1001, the donor was in the Ad26.COV2.S trial arm.

The junction had 20 bases not matched to a gene; V was cut back by 0 bases and J by 6 bases. This CDR3 comprises 21 residues. Germline V gives CDR1 MNHEY, CDR2 SMNVEV (reference sequence). Study results and limitations: The breadth of spike-specific CD8+ and CD4+ T cell responses after vaccination was reportedly substantial. Placebo and vaccine recipients had non-spike TCR breadth that was similar.

The sample's treatment: roughly 19 received Ad26.COV2.S at low or high dose, single or two shots; about 5 received placebo; per-sample allocation not given. Vaccine and placebo recipients were sampled on day 63 after the first injection. With regard to this clone: Its target is not known.

Generated by immunoSEQ multiplex PCR, the TCRdb table keeps only in-frame clones and is missing some. The table records 450,000 to 550,000 clones, about 88% of them present only once. The V and J genes are TRBV27 and TRBJ2-7; 13 nucleotides align to TRBD2. This specimen was peripheral blood, taken in a trial of Ad26.COV2.S vaccine versus placebo. The sequence derives from a person between 18 and 65 years old who received the Ad26.COV2.S COVID-19 vaccine or a placebo. The CDR3 region has the DNA TGTGCCAGCAGTTTATCGTGTCTAGAACTAGCGGGAGGGCCTCCCTCGGGCGAGCAGTACGTC. Translated, it gives CASSLSCLELAGGPPSGEQYV.